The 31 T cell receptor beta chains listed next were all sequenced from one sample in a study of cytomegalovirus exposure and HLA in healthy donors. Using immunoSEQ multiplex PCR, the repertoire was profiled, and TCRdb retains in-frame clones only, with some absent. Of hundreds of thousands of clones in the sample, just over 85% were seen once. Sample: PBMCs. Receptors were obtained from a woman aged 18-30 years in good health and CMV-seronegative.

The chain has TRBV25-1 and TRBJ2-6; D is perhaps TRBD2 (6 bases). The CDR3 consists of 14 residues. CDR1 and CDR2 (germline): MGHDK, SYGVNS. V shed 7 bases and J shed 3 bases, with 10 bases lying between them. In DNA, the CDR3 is TGTGCCAGCAACCAGGGAGGTGGGGCCAACGTCCTGACTTTC. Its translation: CASNQGGGANVLTF.

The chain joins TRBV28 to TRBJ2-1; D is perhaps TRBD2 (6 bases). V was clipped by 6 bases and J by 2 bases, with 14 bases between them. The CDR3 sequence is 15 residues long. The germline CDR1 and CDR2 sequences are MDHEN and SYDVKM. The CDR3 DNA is TGTGCCAGCAGCATCGGGAGTGCAACCTACAATGAGCAGTTCTTC. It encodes CASSIGSATYNEQFF.

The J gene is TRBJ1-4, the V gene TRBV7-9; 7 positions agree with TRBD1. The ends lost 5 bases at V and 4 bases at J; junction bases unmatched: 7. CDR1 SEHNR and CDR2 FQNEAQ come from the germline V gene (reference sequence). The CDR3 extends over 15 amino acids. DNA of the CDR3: TGTGCCAGCAGCACGACCCAGGGGGTTAATGAAAAACTGTTTTTT. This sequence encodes CASSTTQGVNEKLFF.

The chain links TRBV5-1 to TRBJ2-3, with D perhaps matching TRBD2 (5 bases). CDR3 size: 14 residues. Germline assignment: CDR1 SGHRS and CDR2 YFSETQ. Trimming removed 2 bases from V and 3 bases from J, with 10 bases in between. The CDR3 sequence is CASSLAAVTDTQYF. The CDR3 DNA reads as TGCGCCAGCAGCTTAGCGGCAGTGACAGATACGCAGTATTTT. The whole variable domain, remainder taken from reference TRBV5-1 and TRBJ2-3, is KAGVTQTPRYLIKTRGQQVTLSCSPISGHRSVSWYQQTPGQGLQFLFEYFSETQRNKGNFPGRFSGRQFSNSRSEMNVSTLELGDSALYLCASSLAAVTDTQYFGPGTRLTVL.

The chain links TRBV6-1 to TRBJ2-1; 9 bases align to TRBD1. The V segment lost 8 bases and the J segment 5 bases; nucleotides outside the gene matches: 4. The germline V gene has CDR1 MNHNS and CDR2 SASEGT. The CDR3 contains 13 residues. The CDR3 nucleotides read TGTGCCAGCTACCGGACAGGGGACAATGAGCAGTTCTTC. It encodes CASYRTGDNEQFF.

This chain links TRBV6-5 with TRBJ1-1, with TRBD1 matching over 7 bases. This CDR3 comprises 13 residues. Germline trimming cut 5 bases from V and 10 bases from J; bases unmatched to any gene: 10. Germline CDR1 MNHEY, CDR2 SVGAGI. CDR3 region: CASSETGSVGAFF. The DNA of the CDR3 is TGTGCCAGCAGTGAGACAGGGTCGGTCGGAGCTTTCTTT.

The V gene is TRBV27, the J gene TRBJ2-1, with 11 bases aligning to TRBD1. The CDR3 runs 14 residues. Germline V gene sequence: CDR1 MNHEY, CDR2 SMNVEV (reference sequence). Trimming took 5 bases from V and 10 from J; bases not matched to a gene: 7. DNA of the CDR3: TGTGCCAGCAGTGGAGGACAGGGGGCTAGGGAGCAGTTCTTC. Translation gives CASSGGQGAREQFF.

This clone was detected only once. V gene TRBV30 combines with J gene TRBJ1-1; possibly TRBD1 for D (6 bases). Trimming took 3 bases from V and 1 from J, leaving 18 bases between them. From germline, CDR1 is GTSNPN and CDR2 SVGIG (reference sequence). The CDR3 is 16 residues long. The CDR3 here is CAWRAAIQGWNTEAFF. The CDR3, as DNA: TGTGCCTGGAGGGCCGCGATACAGGGCTGGAACACTGAAGCTTTCTTT.

The CDR3 sequence is CATSRPSTSGSLNEQFF. As DNA, the CDR3 is TGTGCCACCAGCAGGCCGTCGACTAGCGGGAGCCTCAATGAGCAGTTCTTC. The rearrangement joins TRBV15 to TRBJ2-1; 12 bases agree with TRBD2. The V gene's germline CDR1 is LNHNV and CDR2 YYDKDF (reference sequence). This CDR3 spans 17 amino acids. J lost 6 bases, V lost 3 bases, and 9 bases had no gene match.

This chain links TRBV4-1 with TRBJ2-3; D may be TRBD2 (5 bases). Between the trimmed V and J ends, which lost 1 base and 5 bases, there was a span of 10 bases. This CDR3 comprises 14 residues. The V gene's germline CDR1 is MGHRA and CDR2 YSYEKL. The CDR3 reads CASSQVAGEDTQYF. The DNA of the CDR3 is TGCGCCAGCAGCCAAGTTGCCGGGGAAGATACGCAGTATTTT.

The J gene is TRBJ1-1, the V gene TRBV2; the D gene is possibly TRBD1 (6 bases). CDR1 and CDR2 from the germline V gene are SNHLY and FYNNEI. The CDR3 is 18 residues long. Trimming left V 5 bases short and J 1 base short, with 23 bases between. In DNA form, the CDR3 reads TGTGCCAGCAGTATCCGGGACACCGTCTTCACAAGGAACACTGAAGCTTTCTTT. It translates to CASSIRDTVFTRNTEAFF.

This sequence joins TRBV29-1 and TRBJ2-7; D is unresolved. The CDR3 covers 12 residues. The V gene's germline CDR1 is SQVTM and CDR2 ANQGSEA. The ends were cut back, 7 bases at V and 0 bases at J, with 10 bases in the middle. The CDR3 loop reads CSAKSSSYEQYF. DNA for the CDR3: TGCAGCGCCAAGTCGAGCTCCTACGAGCAGTACTTC.

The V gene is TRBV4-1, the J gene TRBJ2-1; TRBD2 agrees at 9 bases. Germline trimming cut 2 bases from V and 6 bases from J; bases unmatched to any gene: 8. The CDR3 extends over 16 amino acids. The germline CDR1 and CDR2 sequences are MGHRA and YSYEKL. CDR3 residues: CASSQRFWRGGNEQFF. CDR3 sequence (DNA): TGCGCCAGCAGCCAAAGGTTCTGGCGGGGGGGCAATGAGCAGTTCTTC.

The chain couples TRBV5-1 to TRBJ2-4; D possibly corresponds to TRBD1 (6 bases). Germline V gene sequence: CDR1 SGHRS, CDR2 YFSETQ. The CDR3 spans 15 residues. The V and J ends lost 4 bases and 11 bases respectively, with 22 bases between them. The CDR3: CASSLGRDTTAVQYF. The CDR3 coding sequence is TGCGCCAGCAGCCTGGGAAGGGACACCACAGCGGTTCAGTACTTC.

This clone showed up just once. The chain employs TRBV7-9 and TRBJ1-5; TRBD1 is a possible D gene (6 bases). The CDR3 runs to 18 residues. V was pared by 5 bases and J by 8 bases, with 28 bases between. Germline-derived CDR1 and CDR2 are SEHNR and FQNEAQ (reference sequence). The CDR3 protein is CASSAIQGVDGQTEPQHF. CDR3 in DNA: TGTGCCAGCAGCGCGATACAGGGAGTGGACGGCCAGACGGAGCCCCAGCATTTT.

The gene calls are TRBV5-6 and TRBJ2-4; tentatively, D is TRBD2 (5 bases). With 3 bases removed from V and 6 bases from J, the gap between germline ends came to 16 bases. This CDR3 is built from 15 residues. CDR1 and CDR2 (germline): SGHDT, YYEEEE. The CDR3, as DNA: TGTGCCAGCAGCTCGCCGGGGAGCGAGGGAAACATTCAGTACTTC. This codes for CASSSPGSEGNIQYF.

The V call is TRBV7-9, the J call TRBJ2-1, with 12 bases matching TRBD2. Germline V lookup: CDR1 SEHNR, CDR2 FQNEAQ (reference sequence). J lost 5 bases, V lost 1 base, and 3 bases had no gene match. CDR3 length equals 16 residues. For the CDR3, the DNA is TGTGCCAGCAGCTTAGATCGGACTAGCGGGAACAATGAGCAGTTCTTC. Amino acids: CASSLDRTSGNNEQFF.

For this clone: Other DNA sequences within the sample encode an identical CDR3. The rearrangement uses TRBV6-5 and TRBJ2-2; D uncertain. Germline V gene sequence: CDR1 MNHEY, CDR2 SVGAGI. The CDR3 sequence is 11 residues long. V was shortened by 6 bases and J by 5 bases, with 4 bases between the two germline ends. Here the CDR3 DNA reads TGTGCCAGCAGCGTTACCGGGGAGCTGTTTTTT. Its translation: CASSVTGELFF.

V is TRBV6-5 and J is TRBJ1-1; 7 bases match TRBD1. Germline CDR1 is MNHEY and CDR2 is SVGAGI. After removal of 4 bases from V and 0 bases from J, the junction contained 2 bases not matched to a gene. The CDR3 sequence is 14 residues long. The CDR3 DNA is TGTGCCAGCAGTTTGGGACAGTTGAACACTGAAGCTTTCTTT. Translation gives CASSLGQLNTEAFF.

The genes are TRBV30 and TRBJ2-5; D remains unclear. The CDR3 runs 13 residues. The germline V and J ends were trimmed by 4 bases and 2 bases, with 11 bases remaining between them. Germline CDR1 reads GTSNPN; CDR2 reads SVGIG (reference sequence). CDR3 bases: TGTGCCTGGAACCGCGAGAGTCAAGAGACCCAGTACTTC. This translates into CAWNRESQETQYF.

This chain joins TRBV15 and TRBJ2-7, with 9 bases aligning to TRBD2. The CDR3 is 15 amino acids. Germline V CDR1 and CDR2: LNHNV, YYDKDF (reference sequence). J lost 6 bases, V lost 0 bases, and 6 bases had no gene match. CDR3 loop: CATSRERSSGAEQYF. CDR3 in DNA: TGTGCCACCAGCAGAGAACGGTCTAGCGGGGCCGAGCAGTACTTC.

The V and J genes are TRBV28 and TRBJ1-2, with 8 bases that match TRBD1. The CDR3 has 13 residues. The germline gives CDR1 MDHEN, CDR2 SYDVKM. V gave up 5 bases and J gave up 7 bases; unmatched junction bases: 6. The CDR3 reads CASSQDRVGGYTF. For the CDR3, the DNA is TGTGCCAGCAGTCAGGACAGGGTCGGTGGCTACACCTTC.

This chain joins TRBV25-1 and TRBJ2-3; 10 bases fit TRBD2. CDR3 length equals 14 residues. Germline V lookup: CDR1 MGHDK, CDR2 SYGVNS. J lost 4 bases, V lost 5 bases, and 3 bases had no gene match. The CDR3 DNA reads TGTGCCAGCAGTAGCGGGGGGGACCCAGATACGCAGTATTTT. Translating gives CASSSGGDPDTQYF.

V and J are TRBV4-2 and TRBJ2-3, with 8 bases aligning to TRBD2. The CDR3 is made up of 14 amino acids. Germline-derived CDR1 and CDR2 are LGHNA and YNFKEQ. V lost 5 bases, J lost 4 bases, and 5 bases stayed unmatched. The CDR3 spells CASSEGLGADTQYF. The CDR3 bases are TGTGCCAGCAGCGAGGGACTAGGGGCAGATACGCAGTATTTT.

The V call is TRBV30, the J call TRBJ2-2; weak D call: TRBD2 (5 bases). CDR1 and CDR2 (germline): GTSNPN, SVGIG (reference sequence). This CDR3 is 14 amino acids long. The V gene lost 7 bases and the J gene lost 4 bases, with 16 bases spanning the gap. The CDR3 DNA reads TGTGCCTCCCTAGCCGGGCGCAGCACCGGGGAGCTGTTTTTT. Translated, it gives CASLAGRSTGELFF.

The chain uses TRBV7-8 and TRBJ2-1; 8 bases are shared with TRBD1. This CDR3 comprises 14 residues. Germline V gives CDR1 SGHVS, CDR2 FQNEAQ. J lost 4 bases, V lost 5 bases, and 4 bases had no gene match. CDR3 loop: CASSLRDRYNEQFF. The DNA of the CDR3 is TGTGCCAGCAGCCTCCGGGACAGGTACAATGAGCAGTTCTTC.

The CDR3 spells CATSRRGQPQHF. The CDR3 bases are TGTGCCACCAGCAGGAGAGGTCAGCCCCAGCATTTT. The gene calls are TRBV15 and TRBJ1-5, with no clear D. The CDR3 runs 12 residues. V was clipped by 3 bases and J by 6 bases, with 6 bases between them. Germline CDR1 LNHNV, CDR2 YYDKDF (reference sequence).

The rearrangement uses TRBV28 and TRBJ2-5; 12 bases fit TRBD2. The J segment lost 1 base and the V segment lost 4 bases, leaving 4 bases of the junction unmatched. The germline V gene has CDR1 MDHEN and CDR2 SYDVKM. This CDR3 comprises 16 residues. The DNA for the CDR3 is TGTGCCAGCAGTTACACGGGACTAGCGGGCCAAGAGACCCAGTACTTC. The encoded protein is CASSYTGLAGQETQYF.

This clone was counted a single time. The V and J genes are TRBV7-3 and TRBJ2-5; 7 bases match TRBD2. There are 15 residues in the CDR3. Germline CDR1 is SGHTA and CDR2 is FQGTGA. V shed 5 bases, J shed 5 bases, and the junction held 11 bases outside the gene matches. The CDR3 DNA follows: TGTGCCAGCAGCCGCACGAGCGGGGCCGGGGAGACCCAGTACTTC. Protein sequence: CASSRTSGAGETQYF.

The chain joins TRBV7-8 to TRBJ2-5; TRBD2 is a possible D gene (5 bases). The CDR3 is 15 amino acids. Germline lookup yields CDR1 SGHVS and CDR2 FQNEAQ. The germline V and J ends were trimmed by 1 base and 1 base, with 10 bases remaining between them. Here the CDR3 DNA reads TGTGCCAGCAGCTTAGGATCGGGGTCCCAAGAGACCCAGTACTTC. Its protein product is CASSLGSGSQETQYF. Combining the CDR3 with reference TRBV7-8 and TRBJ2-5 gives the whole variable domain GAGVSQSPRYKVAKRGQDVALRCDPISGHVSLFWYQQALGQGPEFLTYFQNEAQLDKSGLPSDRFFAERPEGSVSTLKIQRTQQEDSAVYLCASSLGSGSQETQYFGPGTRLLVL.

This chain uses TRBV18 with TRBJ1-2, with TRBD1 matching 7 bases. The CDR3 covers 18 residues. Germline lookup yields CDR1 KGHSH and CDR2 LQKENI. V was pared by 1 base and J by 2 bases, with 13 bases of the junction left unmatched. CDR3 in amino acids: CASSPLASVAGGNYGYTF. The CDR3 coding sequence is TGTGCCAGCTCACCACTGGCGTCGGTGGCAGGGGGGAACTATGGCTACACCTTC.